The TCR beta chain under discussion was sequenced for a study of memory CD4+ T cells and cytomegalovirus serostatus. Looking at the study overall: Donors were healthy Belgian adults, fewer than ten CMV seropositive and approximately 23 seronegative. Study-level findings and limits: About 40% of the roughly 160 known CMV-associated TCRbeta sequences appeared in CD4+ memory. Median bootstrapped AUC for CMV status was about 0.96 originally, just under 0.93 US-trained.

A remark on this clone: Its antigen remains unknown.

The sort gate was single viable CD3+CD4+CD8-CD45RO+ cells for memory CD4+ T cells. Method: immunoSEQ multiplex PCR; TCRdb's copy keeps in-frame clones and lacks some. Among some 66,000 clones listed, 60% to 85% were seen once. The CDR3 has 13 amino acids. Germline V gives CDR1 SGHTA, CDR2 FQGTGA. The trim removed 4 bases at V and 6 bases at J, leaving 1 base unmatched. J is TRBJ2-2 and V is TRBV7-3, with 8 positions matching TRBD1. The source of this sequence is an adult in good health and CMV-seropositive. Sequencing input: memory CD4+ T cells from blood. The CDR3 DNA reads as TGTGCCAGCAGCTCACAGGGGGCCGGGGAGCTGTTTTTT. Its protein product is CASSSQGAGELFF.